The 13 T cell receptor beta chains in this list originate from one sample, sequenced in a study of cytomegalovirus exposure and HLA in healthy donors. The primer mix had 60 Vbeta and 13 Jbeta primers. Repertoires were generated with immunoSEQ multiplex PCR, while TCRdb's copy carries only in-frame clones and drops some. The sample consists of 150,000 to 200,000 clones, roughly four fifths of them appearing once. Sequenced: PBMCs. These TCRs come from a woman aged 18-29 years in good health and CMV-seronegative.

V and J are TRBV5-1 and TRBJ2-7; the D gene is possibly TRBD1 (6 bases). Germline V gives CDR1 SGHRS, CDR2 YFSETQ. The CDR3 spans 14 residues. The ends were cut back, 2 bases at V and 1 base at J, with 10 bases in the middle. Here the CDR3 reads CASSFTTGSYEQYF. CDR3 DNA: TGCGCCAGCAGCTTTACGACAGGTTCCTACGAGCAGTACTTC. The full variable domain, completed using reference TRBV5-1 and TRBJ2-7, is KAGVTQTPRYLIKTRGQQVTLSCSPISGHRSVSWYQQTPGQGLQFLFEYFSETQRNKGNFPGRFSGRQFSNSRSEMNVSTLELGDSALYLCASSFTTGSYEQYFGPGTRLTVT.

V and J are TRBV7-8 and TRBJ2-5; TRBD2 matches at 7 bases. Unmatched junction bases numbered 10, after V lost 4 bases and J lost 2 bases. This CDR3 has 16 residues. Germline V gene data show CDR1 as SGHVS and CDR2 as FQNEAQ. The CDR3 nucleotides read TGTGCCAGCAGCTCCCTGGGGGGGTCGGAACAAGAGACCCAGTACTTC. The encoded protein is CASSSLGGSEQETQYF.

The chain employs TRBV5-4 and TRBJ2-2, with D possibly TRBD2 on 6 matching bases. The V end was cut by 6 bases, the J end by 6 bases, with 18 bases between. Germline CDR1 SGHNT, CDR2 YYREEE (reference sequence). CDR3 length: 15 residues. This chain's CDR3 is CASNLDSGHAGELFF. The CDR3 bases are TGTGCCAGCAACCTAGATAGCGGTCACGCCGGGGAGCTGTTTTTT.

This sequence joins TRBV28 and TRBJ2-7; maybe TRBD1 (6 bases). V gave up 6 bases and J gave up 1 base, with 10 bases separating them. CDR3 length: 13 amino acids. The germline CDR1 and CDR2 sequences are MDHEN and SYDVKM. The CDR3 DNA is TGTGCCAGCAGCCCAGGACAGTCCTACGAGCAGTACTTC. Its translation: CASSPGQSYEQYF.

In its sample, this clone was seen a few times. The chain recombines TRBV6-1 with TRBJ1-1, with 8 positions matching TRBD1. J gave up 5 bases and V 5 bases, and 7 bases lay outside the gene matches. The CDR3 covers 14 residues. Germline CDR1 is MNHNS and CDR2 is SASEGT. CDR3 sequence reads: CASSLTGEGTEAFF. The CDR3 region has the DNA TGTGCCAGCAGTTTGACAGGGGAGGGAACTGAAGCTTTCTTT.

J is TRBJ2-5 and V is TRBV5-5; TRBD1 aligns across 7 bases. Near its end, the DNA agrees better with TRBJ2-7, so the J call may be wrong. Germline lookup yields CDR1 SGHKS and CDR2 YYEKEE (reference sequence). This CDR3 has 12 residues. DNA of the CDR3: TGTGCCAGCAGCGTCGACAGGGTCGAGCAGTACTTC. As protein: CASSVDRVEQYF.

J is TRBJ1-1 and V is TRBV7-9; 9 nucleotides agree with TRBD1. V lost 1 base, J lost 3 bases, and 6 bases stayed unmatched. This CDR3 has 16 residues. The germline gives CDR1 SEHNR, CDR2 FQNEAQ (reference sequence). CDR3 sequence (DNA): TGTGCCAGCAGCTTAGTTGGGACAGGGATGGACACTGAAGCTTTCTTT. Protein product: CASSLVGTGMDTEAFF.

The J gene is TRBJ2-3, the V gene TRBV18; 7 bases fit TRBD1. CDR1 and CDR2 (germline): KGHSH, LQKENI. The V segment lost 6 bases and the J segment 6 bases; nucleotides outside the gene matches: 9. The CDR3 runs to 14 residues. The CDR3 coding sequence is TGTGCCAGCTCCGGGGACAGAGGGGAGGATACGCAGTATTTT. Its translation is CASSGDRGEDTQYF.

This chain links TRBV6-1 with TRBJ2-1; possibly TRBD1 for D (6 bases). The V and J ends lost 3 bases and 2 bases respectively, with 11 bases between them. Germline CDR1 and CDR2: MNHNS and SASEGT. The CDR3 has 15 amino acids. The CDR3 sequence: CASSDGRGPYNEQFF. As DNA, the CDR3 is TGTGCCAGCAGTGATGGCAGGGGACCCTACAATGAGCAGTTCTTC.

This chain links TRBV11-2 with TRBJ2-4; 9 bases agree with TRBD2. With V trimmed by 6 bases and J by 2 bases, 8 bases remained unmatched. The CDR3 covers 16 residues. Germline V gives CDR1 SGHAT, CDR2 FQNNGV. The CDR3 here is CASRMRRGGPKNIQYF. DNA of the CDR3: TGTGCCAGCAGAATGCGGCGGGGGGGCCCCAAAAACATTCAGTACTTC.

CDR3 DNA: TGTGCCAGCAGCTTGGTGTTAGGAGGGAGGGCCTCTGAGACCCAGTACTTC. Amino acid sequence: CASSLVLGGRASETQYF. The chain couples TRBV11-1 to TRBJ2-5, with 7 bases matching TRBD2. The CDR3 is 17 residues long. The J segment lost 5 bases and the V segment lost 3 bases, leaving 15 bases of the junction unmatched. Germline V gene lookup returns CDR1 SGHAT and CDR2 FQDESV (reference sequence).

This clone is a singleton in its sample. The rearrangement uses TRBV4-2 and TRBJ2-3; D not resolved. Germline V gene lookup returns CDR1 LGHNA and CDR2 YNFKEQ. The CDR3 covers 13 residues. V was pared by 2 bases and J by 4 bases, with 7 bases between. The CDR3 coding sequence is TGTGCCAGCAGCCAACTCGACTCAGATACGCAGTATTTT. It yields the protein CASSQLDSDTQYF.

This chain connects TRBV6-1 to TRBJ2-3; weak D call: TRBD1 (5 bases). V was pared by 7 bases and J by 2 bases, with 13 bases between. This CDR3 has 14 residues. CDR1 and CDR2 (germline): MNHNS, SASEGT. This CDR3 reads CASNIDSFTDTQYF. CDR3 in DNA: TGTGCCAGCAATATTGACAGTTTCACAGATACGCAGTATTTT.